A selection of T cell receptor beta chains follows, all from one sample in a study of cytomegalovirus exposure and HLA in healthy donors. Profiling relied on immunoSEQ multiplex PCR, and the TCRdb table lists in-frame clones only, not all of them. Found here are 150,000 to 200,000 clones, nearly 90% of them singletons; the top ten hold approximately 10%. Sequences were obtained from PBMCs. Receptor source: a woman in her late teens or twenties in good health and CMV-seropositive. CDR3s include the opening cysteine and the closing phenylalanine or tryptophan. A D gene is named only where the DNA matches it firmly. The listing skips clone size in some rows; elsewhere it reads once, few, many or a size class.

j_call d_call clone_size v_call cdr3_nt cdr3_aa
TRBJ1-1 . . TRBV19 TGTGCCAGTAGTATATCAGTAAACACTGAAGCTTTCTTT CASSISVNTEAFF
TRBJ1-5 . . TRBV6-1 TGTGCCAGCAATACAGACGGGAGACAGCCCCAGCATTTT CASNTDGRQPQHF
TRBJ1-5 . . TRBV6-6 TGTGCCAGCTCCGGCGGGGGCGATCAGCCCCAGCATTTT CASSGGGDQPQHF
TRBJ1-1 . . TRBV7-2 TGTGCCAGCAGCTATATAACTGAAGCTTTCTTT CASSYITEAFF
TRBJ2-1 . . TRBV5-1 TGCGCCAGCAGCCAACAACGAAGCTCCTACAATGAGCAGTTCTTC CASSQQRSSYNEQFF
TRBJ1-4 TRBD1 . TRBV4-1 TGCGCCAGCAGCCAGCCAGGGGGCGCGAGAACTAATGAAAAACTGTTTTTT CASSQPGGARTNEKLFF
TRBJ1-1 . once TRBV5-1 TGCGCCAGCAGCTTGAATGAGGGGGTGATAAACACTGAAGCTTTCTTT CASSLNEGVINTEAFF
TRBJ2-7 TRBD1 . TRBV13 TGTGCCAGCAGCTTGGGGGACAGGTTAACCTACGAGCAGTACTTC CASSLGDRLTYEQYF
TRBJ1-2 TRBD1 . TRBV5-1 TGCGCCAGCAGCTTGGCGGGACAGGGGGAAGGCTACACCTTC CASSLAGQGEGYTF
TRBJ2-3 TRBD2 once TRBV27 TGTGCCAGCAGTCTAGCGGGAGCTCTTTATACGCAGTATTTT CASSLAGALYTQYF
TRBJ1-2 . once TRBV7-2 TGTGCCAGCAGCTTAGCGTCCGGTAACTATGGCTACACCTTC CASSLASGNYGYTF
TRBJ1-2 . . TRBV28 TGTGCCAGCAGGACGCCACAGGGCGGCGGCTACACCTTC CASRTPQGGGYTF
TRBJ1-5 . . TRBV28 TGTGCCAGCAGTCCAACAGGGTTTCGGCAGCCCCAGCATTTT CASSPTGFRQPQHF
TRBJ2-1 TRBD2 . TRBV27 TGTGCCAGCAGTTTATCCAAAAGCGGGAGGGCCACGTTTGAGCAGTTCTTC CASSLSKSGRATFEQFF
TRBJ2-2 TRBD1 . TRBV5-4 TGTGCCAGCAGCCAGAGGGGGACAGGGGTTACCGGGGAGCTGTTTTTT CASSQRGTGVTGELFF
TRBJ2-7 . . TRBV6-5 TGTGCCAGCAGTTATCAAAGGGGCTACGAGCAGTACTTC CASSYQRGYEQYF
TRBJ2-3 TRBD1 . TRBV15 TGTGCCACCAGCAGGCTCACAGGGGGAGATACGCAGTATTTT CATSRLTGGDTQYF
TRBJ1-1 TRBD1 once TRBV6-6 TGTGCCAGCAGCCCCCAGACAGGGCGGTACACTGAAGCTTTCTTT CASSPQTGRYTEAFF
TRBJ1-5 TRBD1 once TRBV10-3 TGTGCCACGGAACAGGGGACCGGCAATCAGCCCCAGCATTTT CATEQGTGNQPQHF
TRBJ2-7 TRBD1 . TRBV28 TGTGCCAGCAGTTTTCCGGGACAGGGGGCCTACGAGCAGTACTTC CASSFPGQGAYEQYF
TRBJ2-7 TRBD1 . TRBV19 TGTGCCAGTAGTATGGGACAGGTCAACTACGAGCAGTACTTC CASSMGQVNYEQYF
TRBJ1-5 TRBD1 . TRBV6-5 TGTGCCAGCAGGACCGGGACAGGGGAGAATCAGCCCCAGCATTTT CASRTGTGENQPQHF
TRBJ2-3 TRBD2 . TRBV5-1 TGCGCCAGCAGTACTAGCGGGAGAGAAGATACGCAGTATTTT CASSTSGREDTQYF
TRBJ2-7 . . TRBV21-1 TGTGCCAGCAGCAAGGTGGGCGAATACTACGAGCAGTACTTC CASSKVGEYYEQYF
TRBJ1-2 TRBD1 . TRBV28 TGTGCCAGCAGTTTACCGGGACAGGGATCGTATGGCTACACCTTC CASSLPGQGSYGYTF
TRBJ2-3 . . TRBV28 TGTGCCAGCACCCCCTTACCGGGGACAGATACGCAGTATTTT CASTPLPGTDTQYF
TRBJ2-7 . . TRBV19 TGTGCCAGTAGTATCGGAGGCGGGGACGCCACTCGGGAGCAGTACTTC CASSIGGGDATREQYF
TRBJ2-1 TRBD2 . TRBV7-9 TGTGCCAGCAGCGGAAGGGGGTATAGCGGGAAAGGTTCCTACAATGAGCAGTTCTTC CASSGRGYSGKGSYNEQFF
TRBJ2-7 . . TRBV6-5 TGTGCCAGCAGTTACTCGGGTAGCGGCTCCTACGAGCAGTACTTC CASSYSGSGSYEQYF
TRBJ2-3 . . TRBV29-1 TGCAGCGTTGGACTAGGCCACACAGATACGCAGTATTTT CSVGLGHTDTQYF
TRBJ1-1 TRBD1 few TRBV5-4 TGTGCCACACAGGGGCGGGCCACTGAAGCTTTCTTT CATQGRATEAFF
TRBJ2-1 . . TRBV5-1 TGCGCCAGCAGGGAGGGTGCGAGTGGTGAGCAGTTCTTC CASREGASGEQFF
TRBJ1-4 . . TRBV30 TGTGCCTGGAAGGATCGGGGAAAACTGTTTTTT CAWKDRGKLFF
TRBJ2-3 TRBD2 few TRBV19 TGTGCCAGTTCTAACGGGAGGGAGACAGATACGCAGTATTTT CASSNGRETDTQYF
TRBJ2-2 TRBD2 . TRBV5-5 TGTGCCAGCAGCTTACTAGCGACTAACACCGGGGAGCTGTTTTTT CASSLLATNTGELFF
TRBJ1-2 . . TRBV30 TGTGCCTGGGTTCGGCGGCTCAACTATGGCTACACCTTC CAWVRRLNYGYTF
TRBJ2-5 TRBD1 . TRBV27 TGTGCCAGCAGTCTTACAGGGGATGAGACCCAGTACTTC CASSLTGDETQYF
TRBJ2-7 . . TRBV18 TGTGCCAGCTCACCACTGACTGGATCGACCTACGAGCAGTACTTC CASSPLTGSTYEQYF
TRBJ1-3 . . TRBV30 TGTGCCTGGTACCGGGGTTCTGGTAGAAACACCATATATTTT CAWYRGSGRNTIYF